Listed here are 6 T cell receptor beta chains from one sample, sequenced in a study of blood T cell repertoires in COVID-19. The table came from immunoSEQ multiplex PCR; TCRdb's copy has only in-frame clones and leaves some out. The sample holds fewer than 20,000 clones, 70% to 90% seen once. What was sequenced was peripheral blood. The source of these receptors is an elderly man with acute or convalescent COVID-19.

The V gene is TRBV6-5, the J gene TRBJ1-2; 9 nucleotides agree with TRBD1. V was clipped by 6 bases and J by 7 bases; unmatched bases: 6. CDR1 is MNHEY, CDR2 SVGAGI, per germline. There are 13 residues in the CDR3. The CDR3 sequence is CASRDRGSGGYTF. Written as DNA, the CDR3 is TGTGCCAGCAGGGACAGGGGATCCGGTGGCTACACCTTC.

This clone was seen more than once but under ten times. The chain carries TRBV6-1 and TRBJ1-5, with 7 bases fitting TRBD1. CDR1 MNHNS and CDR2 SASEGT come from the germline V gene. The CDR3 length is 14 residues. Losses at the gene ends were 3 bases for V and 7 bases for J; bases not matched to a gene: 6. CDR3 nucleotides: TGTGCCAGCAGTGATTCAGGGGGAAAACAGCCCCAGCATTTT. Translation: CASSDSGGKQPQHF.

This clone has a single count. The chain has TRBV5-1 and TRBJ1-2, with D maybe TRBD1 (6 bases). The CDR3 runs 15 residues. Germline CDR1 is SGHRS and CDR2 is YFSETQ. Trimming took 0 bases from V and 4 from J, leaving 13 bases between them. This chain's CDR3 is CASSLAGDTSYGYTF. The CDR3 coding sequence is TGCGCCAGCAGCTTGGCCGGGGACACCTCCTATGGCTACACCTTC.

This clone appeared a few times. The J gene is TRBJ2-1, the V gene TRBV7-6; D is possibly TRBD1 (6 bases). There are 15 residues in the CDR3. Trimming left V 4 bases short and J 8 bases short, with 18 bases between. CDR1 SGHVS and CDR2 FNYEAQ come from the germline V gene. The CDR3 region is CASSSLGQFGDEQFF. Written as DNA, the CDR3 is TGTGCCAGCAGCTCCTTAGGACAGTTTGGGGATGAGCAGTTCTTC.

The rearrangement links TRBV2 to TRBJ2-1; D is perhaps TRBD2 (5 bases). CDR1 and CDR2 (germline): SNHLY, FYNNEI. This CDR3 is 13 amino acids long. V was shortened by 5 bases and J by 7 bases, with 12 bases between the two germline ends. DNA for the CDR3: TGTGCCAGCAGTCCCCGGGGTAAAAATGAGCAGTTCTTC. Translated: CASSPRGKNEQFF. The variable domain in full, completed from reference TRBV2 and TRBJ2-1, reads EPEVTQTPSHQVTQMGQEVILRCVPISNHLYFYWYRQILGQKVEFLVSFYNNEISEKSEIFDDQFSVERPDGSNFTLKIRSTKLEDSAMYFCASSPRGKNEQFFGPGTRLTVL.

The chain uses TRBV5-5 and TRBJ2-6, with D unresolved. CDR1 is SGHKS and CDR2 is YYEKEE in the germline V gene (reference sequence). The CDR3 is made up of 15 amino acids. The ends were cut back, 4 bases at V and 4 bases at J, with 12 bases in the middle. CDR3 sequence: CASSPPQAGANVLTF. DNA for the CDR3: TGTGCCAGCAGCCCCCCCCAGGCCGGGGCCAACGTCCTGACTTTC.